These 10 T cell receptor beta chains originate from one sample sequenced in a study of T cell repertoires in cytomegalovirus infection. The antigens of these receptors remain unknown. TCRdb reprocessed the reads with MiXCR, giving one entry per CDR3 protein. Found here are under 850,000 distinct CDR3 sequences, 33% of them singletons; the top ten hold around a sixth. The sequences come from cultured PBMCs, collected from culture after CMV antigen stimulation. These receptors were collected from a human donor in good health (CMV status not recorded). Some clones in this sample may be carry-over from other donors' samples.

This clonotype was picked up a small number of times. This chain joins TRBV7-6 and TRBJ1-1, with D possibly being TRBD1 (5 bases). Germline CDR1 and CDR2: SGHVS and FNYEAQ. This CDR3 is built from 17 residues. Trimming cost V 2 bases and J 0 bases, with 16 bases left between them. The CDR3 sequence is CASSLLGPRNLNTEAFF. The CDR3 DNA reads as TGTGCCAGCAGCTTATTGGGGCCTCGGAATCTGAACACTGAAGCTTTCTTT.

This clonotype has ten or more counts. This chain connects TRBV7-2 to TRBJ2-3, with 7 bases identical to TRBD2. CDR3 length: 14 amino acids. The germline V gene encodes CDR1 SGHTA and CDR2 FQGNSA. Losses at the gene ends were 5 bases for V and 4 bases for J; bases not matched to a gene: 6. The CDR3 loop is CASSPDRGADTQYF. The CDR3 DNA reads TGTGCCAGCAGCCCCGACCGGGGGGCAGATACGCAGTATTTT. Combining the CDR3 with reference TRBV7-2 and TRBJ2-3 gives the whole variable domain GAGVSQSPSNKVTEKGKDVELRCDPISGHTALYWYRQSLGQGLEFLIYFQGNSAPDKSGLPSDRFSAERTGGSVSTLTIQRTQQEDSAVYLCASSPDRGADTQYFGPGTRLTVL.

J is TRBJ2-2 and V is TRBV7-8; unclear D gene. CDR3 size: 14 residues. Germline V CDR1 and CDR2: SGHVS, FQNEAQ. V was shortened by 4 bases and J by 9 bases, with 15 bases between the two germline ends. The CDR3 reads CASSWFQANRELFF. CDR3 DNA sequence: TGTGCCAGCAGCTGGTTTCAGGCTAACCGGGAGCTGTTTTTT. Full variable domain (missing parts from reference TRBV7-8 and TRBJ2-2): GAGVSQSPRYKVAKRGQDVALRCDPISGHVSLFWYQQALGQGPEFLTYFQNEAQLDKSGLPSDRFFAERPEGSVSTLKIQRTQQEDSAVYLCASSWFQANRELFFGEGSRLTVL.

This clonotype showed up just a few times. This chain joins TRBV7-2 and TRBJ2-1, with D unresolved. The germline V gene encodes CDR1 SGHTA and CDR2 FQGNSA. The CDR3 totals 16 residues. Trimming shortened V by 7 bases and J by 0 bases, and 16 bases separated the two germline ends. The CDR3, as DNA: TGTGCCAGCACCGACCGGACGGTGAGCTCCTACAATGAGCAGTTCTTC. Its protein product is CASTDRTVSSYNEQFF. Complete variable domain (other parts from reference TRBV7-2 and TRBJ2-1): GAGVSQSPSNKVTEKGKDVELRCDPISGHTALYWYRQSLGQGLEFLIYFQGNSAPDKSGLPSDRFSAERTGGSVSTLTIQRTQQEDSAVYLCASTDRTVSSYNEQFFGPGTRLTVL.

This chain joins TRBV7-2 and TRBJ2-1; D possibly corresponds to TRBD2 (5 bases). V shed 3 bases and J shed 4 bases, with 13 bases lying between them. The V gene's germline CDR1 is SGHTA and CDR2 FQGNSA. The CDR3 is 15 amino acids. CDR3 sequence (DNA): TGTGCCAGCAGCTTCGGGGTCCCAAGTTACAATGAGCAGTTCTTC. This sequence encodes CASSFGVPSYNEQFF.

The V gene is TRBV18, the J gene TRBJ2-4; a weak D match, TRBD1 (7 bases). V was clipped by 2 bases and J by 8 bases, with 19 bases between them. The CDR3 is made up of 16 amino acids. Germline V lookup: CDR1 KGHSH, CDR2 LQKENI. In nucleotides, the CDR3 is TGTGCCAGCTCACCAGAAATGACAGGGTCGGGGGACATTCAGTACTTC. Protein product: CASSPEMTGSGDIQYF.

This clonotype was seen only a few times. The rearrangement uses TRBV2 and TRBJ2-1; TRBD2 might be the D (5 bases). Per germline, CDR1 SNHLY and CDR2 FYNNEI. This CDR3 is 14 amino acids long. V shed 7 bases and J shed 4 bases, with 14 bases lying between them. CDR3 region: CASNLLGGYNEQFF. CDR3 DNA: TGTGCCAGCAACCTACTAGGCGGGTACAATGAGCAGTTCTTC.

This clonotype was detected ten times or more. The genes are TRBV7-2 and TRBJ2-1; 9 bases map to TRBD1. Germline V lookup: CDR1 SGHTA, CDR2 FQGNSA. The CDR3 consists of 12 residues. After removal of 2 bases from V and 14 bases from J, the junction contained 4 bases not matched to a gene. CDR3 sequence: CASSLRDRAKFF. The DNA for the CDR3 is TGTGCCAGCAGCTTAAGGGACAGGGCAAAGTTCTTC.

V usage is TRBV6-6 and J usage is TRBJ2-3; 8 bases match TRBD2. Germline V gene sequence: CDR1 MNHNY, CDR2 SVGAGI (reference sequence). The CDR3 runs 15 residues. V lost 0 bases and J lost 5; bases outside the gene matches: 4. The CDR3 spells CASSYSPGGEDTQYF. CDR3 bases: TGTGCCAGCAGTTACTCGCCGGGAGGGGAAGATACGCAGTATTTT.

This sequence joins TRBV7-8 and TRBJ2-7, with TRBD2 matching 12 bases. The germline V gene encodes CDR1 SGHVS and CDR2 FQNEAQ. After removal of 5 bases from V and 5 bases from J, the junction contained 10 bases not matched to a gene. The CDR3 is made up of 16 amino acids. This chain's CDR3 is CASSRLAGARSDEQYF. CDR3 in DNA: TGTGCCAGCAGCCGACTAGCGGGGGCTCGTTCCGACGAGCAGTACTTC. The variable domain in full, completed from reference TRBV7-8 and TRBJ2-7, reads GAGVSQSPRYKVAKRGQDVALRCDPISGHVSLFWYQQALGQGPEFLTYFQNEAQLDKSGLPSDRFFAERPEGSVSTLKIQRTQQEDSAVYLCASSRLAGARSDEQYFGPGTRLTVT.